One and the same sample provided the 8 T cell receptor beta chains below, sequenced in a study of CD8+ T cells in alopecia areata. Extracted RNA was reverse transcribed, and the resulting cDNA served as sequencing template. Generated by immunoSEQ multiplex PCR, the TCRdb table keeps only in-frame clones and is missing some. This sample carries fewer than 200,000 clones, 50% to 75% of them seen once, and the ten largest clones take about 15%. Sequencing was performed on CD4+ T cells sorted from blood, taken at week 0. These receptors originate from a human donor with alopecia areata.

This clone was counted a few times. The V gene is TRBV19, the J gene TRBJ2-2; TRBD1 matches 12 bases. Germline assignment: CDR1 LNHDA and CDR2 SQIVND (reference sequence). The CDR3 loop spans 16 amino acids. Losses at the gene ends were 4 bases for V and 6 bases for J; bases not matched to a gene: 6. The CDR3 DNA follows: TGTGCCAGTAGTACGGGACAGGGGGCGTCGGCCGGGGAGCTGTTTTTT. This sequence encodes CASSTGQGASAGELFF.

The rearrangement joins TRBV29-1 to TRBJ1-2; perhaps TRBD1 as D (5 bases). The CDR3 is made up of 15 amino acids. CDR1 is SQVTM and CDR2 is ANQGSEA in the germline V gene. V lost 0 bases, J lost 4 bases, and 15 bases lay in between. The CDR3 DNA follows: TGCAGCGTTGAAGATCGGGAGGGGCGTAGCTATGGCTACACCTTC. The encoded protein is CSVEDREGRSYGYTF.

The chain couples TRBV29-1 to TRBJ2-7; TRBD1 is a possible D gene (6 bases). In germline, CDR1 is SQVTM, CDR2 ANQGSEA. V shed 4 bases and J shed 5 bases, with 12 bases lying between them. The CDR3 is made up of 12 amino acids. The CDR3 DNA reads TGCAGCGTTGCCCTAGGGGGAAACGAGCAGTACTTC. Protein sequence: CSVALGGNEQYF.

Worth noting for this clone: This same CDR3 is encoded by further DNA sequences in the sample. The chain recombines TRBV29-1 with TRBJ1-1; TRBD1 matches at 7 bases. This CDR3 region has 13 residues. V gave up 4 bases and J gave up 4 bases; unmatched junction bases: 6. Per the germline V gene, CDR1 is SQVTM and CDR2 is ANQGSEA. The CDR3 DNA follows: TGCAGCGTTGCAGGGGGAAGGGGCACTGAAGCTTTCTTT. It yields the protein CSVAGGRGTEAFF.

This clone has more than one count but fewer than ten. The chain links TRBV4-2 to TRBJ2-5, with D possibly matching TRBD2 (5 bases). Looked up from germline, CDR1 is LGHNA and CDR2 is YNFKEQ. Trimming pared 0 bases from V and 1 base from J, leaving 9 bases between. CDR3 size: 15 residues. CDR3: CASSQELTSQETQYF. The CDR3 DNA follows: TGTGCCAGCAGCCAAGAGTTAACTAGCCAAGAGACCCAGTACTTC.

This chain connects TRBV25-1 to TRBJ1-2; no clear D gene. Germline values: CDR1 MGHDK, CDR2 SYGVNS. This CDR3 is built from 12 residues. V lost 6 bases, J lost 5 bases, and 10 bases lay in between. This CDR3 is CASSSRSYGYTF. The CDR3 nucleotides read TGTGCCAGCAGCTCCAGGTCATATGGCTACACCTTC.

The chain joins TRBV6-5 to TRBJ2-2; D gene ambiguous. The CDR3 length is 14 residues. The germline V gene has CDR1 MNHEY and CDR2 SVGAGI. V gave up 6 bases and J gave up 3 bases, with 11 bases separating them. The CDR3 DNA reads TGTGCCAGCAGATATGTTGTGGACACCGGGGAGCTGTTTTTT. Translation gives CASRYVVDTGELFF.

This clone was counted between two and nine times. The chain has TRBV25-1 and TRBJ2-5; 7 bases agree with TRBD1. V lost 2 bases, J lost 0 bases, and 3 bases stayed unmatched. Germline CDR1 reads MGHDK; CDR2 reads SYGVNS. The CDR3 is 15 amino acids. The CDR3 reads CASSEPQGYQETQYF. CDR3 DNA: TGTGCCAGCAGTGAACCACAGGGGTACCAAGAGACCCAGTACTTC.